Detailed here is one T cell receptor beta chain. Its antigen remains unidentified. This sample is part of a study of T cell responses to AZD1222 COVID-19 vaccine. Whole-study results and caveats: At 160-218 and 743-854, vaccine-associated CD4 TCRs were dominant, and they spanned spike. Unmutated regions of variants are reportedly targeted by nearly half of spike-specific TCRs.

V was clipped by 4 bases and J by 2 bases, with 7 bases between them. The CDR3 has 13 amino acids. The germline V gene has CDR1 SGHRS and CDR2 YFSETQ. Pooled samples include second doses given at about 4 or 12 weeks. TCRdb keeps only in-frame clones here, not all; method: immunoSEQ multiplex PCR. Here the sample spans tens of thousands of clones, over 75% being singletons. Sequenced material: peripheral blood, taken 28 days after the second AZD1222 dose. The chain has TRBV5-1 and TRBJ1-5; D gene unclear. The TCR sequence derives from an adult who received the AZD1222 COVID-19 vaccine. CDR3 in amino acids: CASSAGGNQPQHF. CDR3 coding DNA: TGCGCCAGCAGCGCCGGGGGCAATCAGCCCCAGCATTTT.